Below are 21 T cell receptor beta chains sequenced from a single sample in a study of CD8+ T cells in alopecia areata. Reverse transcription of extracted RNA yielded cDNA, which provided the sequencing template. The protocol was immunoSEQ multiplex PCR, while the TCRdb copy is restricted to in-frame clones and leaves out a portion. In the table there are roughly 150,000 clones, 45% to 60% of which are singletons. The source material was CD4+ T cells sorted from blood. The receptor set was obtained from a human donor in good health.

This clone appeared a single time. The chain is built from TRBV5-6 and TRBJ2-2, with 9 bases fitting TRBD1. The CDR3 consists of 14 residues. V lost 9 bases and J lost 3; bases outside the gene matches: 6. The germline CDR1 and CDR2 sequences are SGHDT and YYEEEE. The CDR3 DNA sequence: TGTGCCACCGGGGACAGGGCTGACACCGGGGAGCTGTTTTTT. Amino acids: CATGDRADTGELFF. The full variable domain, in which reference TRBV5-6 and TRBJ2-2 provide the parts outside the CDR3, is DAGVTQSPTHLIKTRGQQVTLRCSPKSGHDTVSWYQQALGQGPQFIFQYYEEEERQRGNFPDRFSGHQFPNYSSELNVNALLLGDSALYLCATGDRADTGELFFGEGSRLTVL.

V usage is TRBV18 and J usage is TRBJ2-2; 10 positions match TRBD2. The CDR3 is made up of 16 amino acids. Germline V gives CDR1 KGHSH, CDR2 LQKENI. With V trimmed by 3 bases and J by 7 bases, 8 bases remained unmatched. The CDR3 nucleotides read TGTGCCAGCTCACCCGCACTAGCGGGGAACGTCGGGGAGCTGTTTTTT. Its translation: CASSPALAGNVGELFF. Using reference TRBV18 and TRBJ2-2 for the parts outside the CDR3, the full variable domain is NAGVMQNPRHLVRRRGQEARLRCSPMKGHSHVYWYRQLPEEGLKFMVYLQKENIIDESGMPKERFSAEFPKEGPSILRIQQVVRGDSAAYFCASSPALAGNVGELFFGEGSRLTVL.

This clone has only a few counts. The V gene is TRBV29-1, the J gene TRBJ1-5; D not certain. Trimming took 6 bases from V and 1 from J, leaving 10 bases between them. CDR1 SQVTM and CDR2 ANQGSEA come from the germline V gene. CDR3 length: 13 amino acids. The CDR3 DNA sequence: TGCAGCGTGAAGGACGGAAGCAATCAGCCCCAGCATTTT. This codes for CSVKDGSNQPQHF.

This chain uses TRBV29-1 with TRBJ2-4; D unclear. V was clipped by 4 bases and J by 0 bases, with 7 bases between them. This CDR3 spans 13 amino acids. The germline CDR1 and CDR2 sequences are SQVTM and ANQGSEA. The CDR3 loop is CSVVKLAKNIQYF. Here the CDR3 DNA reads TGCAGCGTTGTTAAGCTAGCCAAAAACATTCAGTACTTC.

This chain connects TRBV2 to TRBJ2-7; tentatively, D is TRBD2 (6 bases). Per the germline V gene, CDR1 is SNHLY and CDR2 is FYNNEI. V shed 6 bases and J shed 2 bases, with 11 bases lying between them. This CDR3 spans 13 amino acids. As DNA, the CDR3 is TGTGCCAGCAGGGGACTGGAGACCTACGAGCAGTACTTC. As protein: CASRGLETYEQYF.

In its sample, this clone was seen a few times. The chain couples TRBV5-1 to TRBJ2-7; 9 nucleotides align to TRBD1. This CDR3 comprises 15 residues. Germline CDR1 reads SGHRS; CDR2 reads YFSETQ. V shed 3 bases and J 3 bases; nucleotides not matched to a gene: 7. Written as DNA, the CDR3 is TGCGCCAGCAGCTCCCTCGGGACAGGGTTCTACGAGCAGTACTTC. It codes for CASSSLGTGFYEQYF.

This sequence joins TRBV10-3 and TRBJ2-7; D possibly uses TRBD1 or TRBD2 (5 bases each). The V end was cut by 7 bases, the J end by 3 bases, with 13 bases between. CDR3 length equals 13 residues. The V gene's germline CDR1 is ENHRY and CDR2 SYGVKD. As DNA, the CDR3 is TGTGCCATCACCCCGGGACCAGACTACGAGCAGTACTTC. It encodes CAITPGPDYEQYF.

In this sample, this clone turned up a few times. CDR3 protein: CASSRTRTTEAFF. For the CDR3, the DNA is TGTGCCAGCAGCCGGACAAGGACCACTGAAGCTTTCTTT. V and J are TRBV5-4 and TRBJ1-1, with D possibly TRBD1 on 5 matching bases. CDR3 length: 13 amino acids. V gave up 4 bases and J gave up 4 bases, with 11 bases separating them. CDR1 is SGHNT, CDR2 YYREEE, per germline (reference sequence).

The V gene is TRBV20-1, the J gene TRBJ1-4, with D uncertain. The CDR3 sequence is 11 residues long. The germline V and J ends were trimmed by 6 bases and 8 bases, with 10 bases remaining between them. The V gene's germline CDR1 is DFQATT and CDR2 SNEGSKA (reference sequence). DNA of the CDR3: TGCAGTGCCCGGAGGGAGGAAAAACTGTTTTTT. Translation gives CSARREEKLFF.

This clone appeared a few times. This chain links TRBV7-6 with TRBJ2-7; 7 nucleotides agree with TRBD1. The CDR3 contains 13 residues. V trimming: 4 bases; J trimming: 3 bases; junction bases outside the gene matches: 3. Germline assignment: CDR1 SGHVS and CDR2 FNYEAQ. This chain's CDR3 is CASSWGQYYEQYF. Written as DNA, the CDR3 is TGTGCCAGCAGCTGGGGACAGTACTACGAGCAGTACTTC.

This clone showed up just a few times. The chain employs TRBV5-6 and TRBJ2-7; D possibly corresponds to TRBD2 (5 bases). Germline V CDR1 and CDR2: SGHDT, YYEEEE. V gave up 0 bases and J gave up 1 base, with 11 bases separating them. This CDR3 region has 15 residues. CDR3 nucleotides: TGTGCCAGCAGCTTGGTGGATCGGGATTCCTACGAGCAGTACTTC. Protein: CASSLVDRDSYEQYF.

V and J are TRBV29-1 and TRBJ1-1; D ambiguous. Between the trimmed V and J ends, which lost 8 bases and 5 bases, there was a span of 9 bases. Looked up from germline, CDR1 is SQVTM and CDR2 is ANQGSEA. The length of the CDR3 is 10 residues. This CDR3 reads CSSGETEAFF. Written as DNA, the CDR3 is TGCAGCTCCGGGGAGACTGAAGCTTTCTTT.

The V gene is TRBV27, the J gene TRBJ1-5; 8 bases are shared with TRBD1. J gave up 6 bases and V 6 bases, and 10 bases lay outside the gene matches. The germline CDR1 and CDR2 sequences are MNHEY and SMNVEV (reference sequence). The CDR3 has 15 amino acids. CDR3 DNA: TGTGCCAGCAGCCCCGGACAGGGAGGGAGTCAGCCCCAGCATTTT. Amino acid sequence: CASSPGQGGSQPQHF.

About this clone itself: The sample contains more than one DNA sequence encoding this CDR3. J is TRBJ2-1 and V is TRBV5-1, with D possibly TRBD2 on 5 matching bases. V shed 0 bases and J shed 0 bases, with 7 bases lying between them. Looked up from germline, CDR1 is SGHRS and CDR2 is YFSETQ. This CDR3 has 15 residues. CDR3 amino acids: CASSLVGSSYNEQFF. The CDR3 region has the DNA TGCGCCAGCAGCTTGGTAGGGAGCTCCTACAATGAGCAGTTCTTC.

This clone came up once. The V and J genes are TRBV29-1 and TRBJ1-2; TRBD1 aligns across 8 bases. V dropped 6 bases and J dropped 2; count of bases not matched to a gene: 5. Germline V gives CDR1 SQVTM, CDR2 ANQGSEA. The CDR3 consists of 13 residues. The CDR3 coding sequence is TGCAGCGTCCGACAGGGGCCCAACTATGGCTACACCTTC. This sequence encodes CSVRQGPNYGYTF.

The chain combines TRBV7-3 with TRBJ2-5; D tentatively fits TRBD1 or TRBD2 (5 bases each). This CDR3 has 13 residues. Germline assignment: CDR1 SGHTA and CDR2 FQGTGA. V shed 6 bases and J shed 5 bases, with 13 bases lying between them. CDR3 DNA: TGTGCCAGCAGTTTGGGGGTGGATGAGACCCAGTACTTC. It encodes CASSLGVDETQYF.

In nucleotides, the CDR3 is TGTGCCAGCAGTCCGGGACAGGCCGGGGAGCTGTTTTTT. Its protein product is CASSPGQAGELFF. The rearrangement links TRBV25-1 to TRBJ2-2; 8 bases map to TRBD1. Germline V gene sequence: CDR1 MGHDK, CDR2 SYGVNS. The CDR3 has 13 residues. The trim removed 5 bases at V and 6 bases at J, leaving 2 bases unmatched. Drawing the rest from reference TRBV25-1 and TRBJ2-2, the complete variable domain is EADIYQTPRYLVIGTGKKITLECSQTMGHDKMYWYQQDPGMELHLIHYSYGVNSTEKGDLSSESTVSRIRTEHFPLTLESARPSHTSQYLCASSPGQAGELFFGEGSRLTVL.

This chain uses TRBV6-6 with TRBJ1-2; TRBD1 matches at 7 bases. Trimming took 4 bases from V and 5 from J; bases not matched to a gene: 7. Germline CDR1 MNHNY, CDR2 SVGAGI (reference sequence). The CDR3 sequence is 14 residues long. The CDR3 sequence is CASSSPQGKYGYTF. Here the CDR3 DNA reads TGTGCCAGCAGTTCACCACAGGGGAAGTATGGCTACACCTTC.

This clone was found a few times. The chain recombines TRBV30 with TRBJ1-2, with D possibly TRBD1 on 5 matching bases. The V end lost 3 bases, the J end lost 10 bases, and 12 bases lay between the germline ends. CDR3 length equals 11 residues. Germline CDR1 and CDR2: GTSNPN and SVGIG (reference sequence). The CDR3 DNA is TGTGCCTGGAGCAGGGACCGACTCTACACCTTC. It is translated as CAWSRDRLYTF.

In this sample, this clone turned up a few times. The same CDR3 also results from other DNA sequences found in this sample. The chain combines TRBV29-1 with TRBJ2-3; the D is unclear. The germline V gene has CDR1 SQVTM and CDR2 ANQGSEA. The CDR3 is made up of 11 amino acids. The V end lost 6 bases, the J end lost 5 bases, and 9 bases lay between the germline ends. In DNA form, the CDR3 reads TGCAGCGTCTCCGGACGAGATACGCAGTATTTT. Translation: CSVSGRDTQYF.

CDR3 protein: CAWSGGLAGGSEQYF. CDR3 nucleotides: TGTGCCTGGAGTGGGGGACTAGCGGGAGGGTCGGAGCAGTACTTC. The V call is TRBV30, the J call TRBJ2-7, with 16 bases identical to TRBD2. The junction had 4 bases not matched to a gene; V was cut back by 1 base and J by 7 bases. This CDR3 is built from 15 residues. Germline CDR1 reads GTSNPN; CDR2 reads SVGIG (reference sequence).